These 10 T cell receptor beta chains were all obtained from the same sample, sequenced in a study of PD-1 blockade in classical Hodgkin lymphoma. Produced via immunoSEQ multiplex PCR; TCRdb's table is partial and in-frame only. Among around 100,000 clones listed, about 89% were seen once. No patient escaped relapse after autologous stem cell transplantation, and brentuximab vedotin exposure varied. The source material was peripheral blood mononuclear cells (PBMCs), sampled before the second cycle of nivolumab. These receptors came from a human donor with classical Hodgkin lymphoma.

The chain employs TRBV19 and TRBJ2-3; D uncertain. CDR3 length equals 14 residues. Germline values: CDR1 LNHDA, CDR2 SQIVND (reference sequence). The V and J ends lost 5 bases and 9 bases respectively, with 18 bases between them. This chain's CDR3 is CASSGVAEMVTQYF. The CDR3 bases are TGTGCCAGTAGTGGGGTAGCAGAAATGGTGACGCAGTATTTT.

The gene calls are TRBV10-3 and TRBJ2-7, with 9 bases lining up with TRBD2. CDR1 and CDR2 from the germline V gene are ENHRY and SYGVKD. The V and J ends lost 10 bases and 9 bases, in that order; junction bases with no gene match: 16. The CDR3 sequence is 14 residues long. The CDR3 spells CATQNPGLAVVQYF. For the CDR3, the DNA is TGTGCCACCCAAAATCCGGGACTAGCAGTGGTGCAGTACTTC.

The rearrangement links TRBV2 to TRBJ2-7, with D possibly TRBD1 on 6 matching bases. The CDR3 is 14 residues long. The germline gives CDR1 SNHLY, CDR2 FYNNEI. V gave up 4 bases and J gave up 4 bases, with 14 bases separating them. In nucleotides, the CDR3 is TGTGCCAGCAGTGTAGGGGGATCGGCGTACGAGCAGTACTTC. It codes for CASSVGGSAYEQYF. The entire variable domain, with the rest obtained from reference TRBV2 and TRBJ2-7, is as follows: EPEVTQTPSHQVTQMGQEVILRCVPISNHLYFYWYRQILGQKVEFLVSFYNNEISEKSEIFDDQFSVERPDGSNFTLKIRSTKLEDSAMYFCASSVGGSAYEQYFGPGTRLTVT.

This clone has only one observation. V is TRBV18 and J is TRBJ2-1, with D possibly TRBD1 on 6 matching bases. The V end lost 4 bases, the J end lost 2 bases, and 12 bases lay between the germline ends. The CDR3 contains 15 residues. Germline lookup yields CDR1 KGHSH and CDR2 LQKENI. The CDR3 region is CASSLTTGTYNEQFF. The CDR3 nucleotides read TGTGCCAGCTCACTGACGACAGGTACCTACAATGAGCAGTTCTTC.

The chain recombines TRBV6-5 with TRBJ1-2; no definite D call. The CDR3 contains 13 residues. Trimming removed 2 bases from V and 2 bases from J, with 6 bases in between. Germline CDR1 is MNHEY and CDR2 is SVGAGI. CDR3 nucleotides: TGTGCCAGCAGTTACGATGGGAACTATGGCTACACCTTC. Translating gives CASSYDGNYGYTF.

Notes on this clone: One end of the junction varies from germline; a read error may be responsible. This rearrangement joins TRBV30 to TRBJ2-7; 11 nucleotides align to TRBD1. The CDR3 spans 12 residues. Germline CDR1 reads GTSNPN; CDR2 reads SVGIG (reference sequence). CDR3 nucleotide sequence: TGTGCCTGGAGTATGGGACAGGGGGTTCGGGACTTC. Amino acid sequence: CAWSMGQGVRDF.

DNA for the CDR3: TGTGCCATCAGTGACAGGGTCAATCAGCCCCAGCATTTT. Translated, it gives CAISDRVNQPQHF. The chain couples TRBV10-3 to TRBJ1-5, with D possibly matching TRBD1 (5 bases). CDR1 ENHRY and CDR2 SYGVKD come from the germline V gene. This CDR3 is 13 amino acids long. Trimming took 3 bases from V and 3 from J, leaving 6 bases between them.

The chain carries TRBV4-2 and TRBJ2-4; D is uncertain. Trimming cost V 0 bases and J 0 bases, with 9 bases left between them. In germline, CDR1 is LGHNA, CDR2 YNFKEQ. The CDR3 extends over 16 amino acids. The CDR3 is CASSQDKILAKNIQYF. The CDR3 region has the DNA TGTGCCAGCAGCCAAGATAAGATACTAGCCAAAAACATTCAGTACTTC.

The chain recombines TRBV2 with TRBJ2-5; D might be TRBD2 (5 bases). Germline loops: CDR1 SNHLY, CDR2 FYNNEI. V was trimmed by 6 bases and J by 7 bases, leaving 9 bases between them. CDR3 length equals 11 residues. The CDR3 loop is CASSDAGTQYF. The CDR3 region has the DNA TGTGCCAGCAGCGACGCGGGGACCCAGTACTTC.

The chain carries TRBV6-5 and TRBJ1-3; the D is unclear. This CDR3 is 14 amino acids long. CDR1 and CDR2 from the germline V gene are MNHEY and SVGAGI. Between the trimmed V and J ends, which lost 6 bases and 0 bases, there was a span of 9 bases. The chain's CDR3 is CASSPLGSGNTIYF. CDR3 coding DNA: TGTGCCAGCAGCCCGCTAGGCTCTGGAAACACCATATATTTT.